The source of this TCR beta chain is a study of blood T cells in healthy people across ages. Study information: When template switching was applied, about one barcoded beta molecule was captured per two T cells.

Study-wide results and caveats: Strong correlation linked observed beta diversity and percent naive T cells.

This clonotype has more than one count but fewer than ten. As yet, its antigen is unknown. The CDR3 is 17 amino acids. CDR1 and CDR2 (germline): SGHTA, FQGNSA. V lost 3 bases to trimming and J lost 0 bases; unmatched junction nucleotides: 9. Staff drew roughly 10 milliliters of peripheral blood from each donor. They isolated at least 6 million PBMCs from each sample. A second PCR, run for about 7 to 12 cycles, used a sample-barcoded 5' primer plus a J-beta primer mix. TCRdb ran MiXCR on the 5' RACE reads and lists one entry per CDR3 protein. The sample lists hundreds of thousands of distinct CDR3 sequences; approximately 40% were seen once.

The chain joins TRBV7-2 to TRBJ2-3, with 7 bases lining up with TRBD1. This TCR derives from an elderly man in good health. The sequenced material came from blood. The CDR3 coding sequence is TGTGCCAGCAGCTTCGACCCAGGGGGAAAGAGCACAGATACGCAGTATTTT. It yields the protein CASSFDPGGKSTDTQYF.